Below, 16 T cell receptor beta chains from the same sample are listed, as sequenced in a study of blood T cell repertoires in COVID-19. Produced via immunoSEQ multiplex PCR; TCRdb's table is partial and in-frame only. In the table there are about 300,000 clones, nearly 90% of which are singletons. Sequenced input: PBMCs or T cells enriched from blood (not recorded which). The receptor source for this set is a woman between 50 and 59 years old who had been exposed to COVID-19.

In nucleotides, the CDR3 is TGCAGTTGCGTAGATCCCTACGAGCAGTACTTC. Translation: CSCVDPYEQYF. The J gene is TRBJ2-7, the V gene TRBV20-1; D remains ambiguous. Trimming removed 8 bases from V and 2 bases from J, with 10 bases in between. The CDR3 covers 11 residues. CDR1 DFQATT and CDR2 SNEGSKA come from the germline V gene (reference sequence).

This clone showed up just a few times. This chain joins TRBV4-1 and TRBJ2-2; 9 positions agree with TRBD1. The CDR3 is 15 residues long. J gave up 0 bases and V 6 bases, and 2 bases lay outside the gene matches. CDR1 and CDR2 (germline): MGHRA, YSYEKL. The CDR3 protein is CASRQGASNTGELFF. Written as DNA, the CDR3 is TGCGCCAGCAGACAGGGGGCGTCGAACACCGGGGAGCTGTTTTTT.

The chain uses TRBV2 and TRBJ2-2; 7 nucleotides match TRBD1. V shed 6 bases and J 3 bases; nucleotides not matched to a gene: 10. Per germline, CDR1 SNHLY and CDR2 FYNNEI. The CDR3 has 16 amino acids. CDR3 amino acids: CASSHPRTGHTGELFF. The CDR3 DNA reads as TGTGCCAGCAGCCACCCGAGGACAGGTCACACCGGGGAGCTGTTTTTT.

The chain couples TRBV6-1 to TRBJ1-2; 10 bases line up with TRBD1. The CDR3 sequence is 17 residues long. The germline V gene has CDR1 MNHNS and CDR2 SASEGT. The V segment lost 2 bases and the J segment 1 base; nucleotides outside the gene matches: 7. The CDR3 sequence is CASSELVRDRGNYGYTF. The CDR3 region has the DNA TGTGCCAGCAGTGAATTGGTGAGGGACAGGGGTAACTATGGCTACACCTTC.

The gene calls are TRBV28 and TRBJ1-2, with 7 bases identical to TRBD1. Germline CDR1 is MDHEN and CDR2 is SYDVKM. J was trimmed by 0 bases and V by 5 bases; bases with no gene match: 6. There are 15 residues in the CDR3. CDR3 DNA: TGTGCCAGCAGTCCAACAGGGGCTTCTAACTATGGCTACACCTTC. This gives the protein CASSPTGASNYGYTF.

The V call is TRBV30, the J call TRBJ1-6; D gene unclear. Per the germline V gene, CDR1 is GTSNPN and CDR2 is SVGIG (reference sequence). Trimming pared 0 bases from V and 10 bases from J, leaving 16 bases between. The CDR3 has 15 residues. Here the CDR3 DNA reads TGTGCCTGGAGTGTACGGGGTCCCTTGGGATCACCCCTCCACTTT. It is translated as CAWSVRGPLGSPLHF.

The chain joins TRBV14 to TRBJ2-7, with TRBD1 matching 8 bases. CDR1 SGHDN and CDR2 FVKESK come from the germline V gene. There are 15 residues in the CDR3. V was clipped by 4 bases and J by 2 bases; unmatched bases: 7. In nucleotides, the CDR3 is TGTGCCAGCAGCCCGACAGGGGCCGAAACCTACGAGCAGTACTTC. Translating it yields CASSPTGAETYEQYF.

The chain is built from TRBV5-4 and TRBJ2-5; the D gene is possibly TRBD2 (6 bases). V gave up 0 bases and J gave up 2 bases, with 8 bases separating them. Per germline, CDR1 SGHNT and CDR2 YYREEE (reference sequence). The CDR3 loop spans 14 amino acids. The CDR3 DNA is TGTGCCAGCAGCTTGGGGGGGGTACAAGAGACCCAGTACTTC. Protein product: CASSLGGVQETQYF.

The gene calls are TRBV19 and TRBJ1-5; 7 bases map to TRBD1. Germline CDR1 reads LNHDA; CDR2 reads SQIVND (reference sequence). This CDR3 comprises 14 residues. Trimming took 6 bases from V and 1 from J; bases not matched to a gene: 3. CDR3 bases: TGTGCCAGTAGGGTGGGACAGAGCAATCAGCCCCAGCATTTT. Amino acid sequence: CASRVGQSNQPQHF. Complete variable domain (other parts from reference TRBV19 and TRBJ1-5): DGGITQSPKYLFRKEGQNVTLSCEQNLNHDAMYWYRQDPGQGLRLIYYSQIVNDFQKGDIAEGYSVSREKKESFPLTVTSAQKNPTAFYLCASRVGQSNQPQHFGDGTRLSIL.

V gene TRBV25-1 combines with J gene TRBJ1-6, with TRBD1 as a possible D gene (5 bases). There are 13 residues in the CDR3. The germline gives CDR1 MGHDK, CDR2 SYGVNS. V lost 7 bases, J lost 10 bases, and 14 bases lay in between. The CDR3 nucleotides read TGTGCCAGCAAAGTGGGGGGGAACTCACCCCTCCACTTT. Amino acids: CASKVGGNSPLHF.

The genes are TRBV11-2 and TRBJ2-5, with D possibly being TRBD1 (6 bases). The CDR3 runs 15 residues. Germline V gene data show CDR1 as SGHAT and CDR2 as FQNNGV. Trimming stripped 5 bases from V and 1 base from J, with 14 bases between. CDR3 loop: CASSQTGTPQETQYF. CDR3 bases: TGTGCCAGCAGCCAAACCGGGACACCCCAAGAGACCCAGTACTTC.

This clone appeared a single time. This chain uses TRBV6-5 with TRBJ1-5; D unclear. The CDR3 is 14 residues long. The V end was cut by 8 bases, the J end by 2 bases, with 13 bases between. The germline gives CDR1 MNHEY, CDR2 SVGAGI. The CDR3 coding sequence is TGTGCCAGCTCCCGCGCTTCGGGCAATCAGCCCCAGCATTTT. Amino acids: CASSRASGNQPQHF.

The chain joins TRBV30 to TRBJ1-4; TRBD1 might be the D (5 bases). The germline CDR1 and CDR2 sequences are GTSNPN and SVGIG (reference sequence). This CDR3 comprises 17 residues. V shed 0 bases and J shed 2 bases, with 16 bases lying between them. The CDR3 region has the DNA TGTGCCTGGAGTGTAAGGGCAGGGTTAACGACTAATGAAAAACTGTTTTTT. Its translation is CAWSVRAGLTTNEKLFF.

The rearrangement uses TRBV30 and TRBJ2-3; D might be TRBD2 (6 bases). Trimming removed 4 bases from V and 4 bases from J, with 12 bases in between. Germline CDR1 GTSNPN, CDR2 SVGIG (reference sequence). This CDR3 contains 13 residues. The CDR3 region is CAWTTGVPDTQYF. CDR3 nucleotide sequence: TGTGCCTGGACTACGGGGGTTCCAGATACGCAGTATTTT.

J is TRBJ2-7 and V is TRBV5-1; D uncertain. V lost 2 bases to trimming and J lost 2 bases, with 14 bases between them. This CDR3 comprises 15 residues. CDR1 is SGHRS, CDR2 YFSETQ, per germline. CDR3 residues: CASSLATKPTYEQYF. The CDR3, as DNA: TGCGCCAGCAGCTTAGCGACGAAGCCCACCTACGAGCAGTACTTC.

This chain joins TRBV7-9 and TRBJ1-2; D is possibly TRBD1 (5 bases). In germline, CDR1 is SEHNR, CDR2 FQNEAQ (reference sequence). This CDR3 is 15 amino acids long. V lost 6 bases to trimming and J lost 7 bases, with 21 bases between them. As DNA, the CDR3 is TGTGCCAGCAGTTATTGGGGGACTTTAGAGGCTGGCTACACCTTC. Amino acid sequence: CASSYWGTLEAGYTF.